The T cell receptor (beta chain) described here comes from a study of control samples from healthy donors and cancer patients (dated by TCRdb to 2020 to 2021). The library came from the immunoSEQ multiplex PCR assay. Entries here come from immuneACCESS through TCRdb and include only in-frame sequences with V and J called. Some clones fail to appear in such tables; in the studies checked, an unresolved V gene covers under half of the shortfall, and the cause of the remainder is unknown. This sample holds approximately 45,000 clones; around 93% were observed only once. Of the sample, roughly 23% is held by the ten largest clones. Comment on this clone: Its antigen remains undetermined. Base-call qualities are not available, and no considerably larger clone is one nucleotide away.

V sheds 2 bases and J sheds 6 bases, leaving 17 bases between their ends. The germline V gene gives CDR1 as KGHSH and CDR2 as LQKENI. The CDR3 sequence holds 15 residues, the cysteine and phenylalanine included. Only CDR3 DNA remains: 45 bases, in frame from the first base. The source is a woman between 40 and 50 years old with head and neck cancer. The chain joins TRBV18 to TRBJ2-7; no D gene is confidently identified. The sample was PBMCs. CDR3 region: CASSPGLALATEQYF. The nucleotide sequence reads as follows: TGTGCCAGCTCACCAGGTTTGGCACTGGCTACCGAGCAGTACTTC.